This TCR beta chain derives from a study of blood T cells in healthy people across ages. Study summary: In model experiments, template switching was able to capture about one barcoded beta molecule for every two T cells that were present.

The table lists this clonotype with a few counts. V lost 1 base and J lost 5, with 5 bases in between. Germline loops: CDR1 MNHEY, CDR2 SMNVEV (reference sequence). The CDR3 spans 12 residues. A J-beta primer mix and a sample-barcoded 5' primer were used in a second PCR of about 6 to 12 cycles. TCRdb redid the calling of the 5' RACE reads with MiXCR, one entry per CDR3 protein. The data show 760,000 or so distinct CDR3 sequences, with approximately 25% seen just once and 9.4% held by the top ten. The same sample was also studied in work on T cells of mothers and their children.

The sequence was obtained from a boy aged 5-17 years in good health. This sequence joins TRBV27 and TRBJ2-5; D gene uncertain. Sequencing input: blood. The CDR3 is CASSLFSETQYF. Here the CDR3 DNA reads TGTGCCAGCAGTTTATTCAGTGAGACCCAGTACTTC.